This is a list of T cell receptor beta chains from one sample in a study of B cell selection in AIRE deficiency. The repertoire was sequenced with immunoSEQ multiplex PCR; TCRdb's copy has only in-frame clones and lacks some. This repertoire shows about 25,000 clones, 95% found once; its top ten account for less than 0.25%. Sequenced: CD4+CD127+ conventional T cells sorted from PBMCs. The receptors were sampled from a human donor in good health. Both conserved end residues are part of each CDR3. D genes are given only for firm matches.

v_gene	j_gene	d_gene	CDR3aa	CDR3nt
TRBV11-2	TRBJ1-2	TRBD1	CASTGGGAGIGYGYTF	TGTGCCAGCACAGGAGGGGGCGCGGGAATTGGCTATGGCTACACCTTC
TRBV11-3	TRBJ1-1	.	CASSLDRNTEAFF	TGTGCCAGCAGCTTGGACAGGAACACTGAAGCTTTCTTT
TRBV30	TRBJ2-1	TRBD2	CAWSGRREGPNEQFF	TGTGCCTGGAGTGGCAGACGGGAGGGCCCCAATGAGCAGTTCTTC
TRBV29-1	TRBJ1-1	.	CSGLQGSAEAFF	TGCAGCGGATTGCAGGGGAGCGCTGAAGCTTTCTTT
TRBV6-1	TRBJ1-2	TRBD1	CASNRGQGSYTF	TGTGCCAGCAACAGAGGACAGGGTAGCTACACCTTC
TRBV6-6	TRBJ1-2	.	CASRPGMNYGYTF	TGTGCCAGCCGTCCGGGGATGAACTATGGCTACACCTTC
TRBV19	TRBJ1-2	.	CASTLVAAGTYGYTF	TGTGCCAGTACCCTCGTAGCGGCAGGGACATATGGCTACACCTTC
TRBV7-9	TRBJ1-6	.	CASSLNPSSPLHF	TGTGCCAGCAGCCTAAATCCGAGTTCACCCCTCCACTTT
TRBV5-1	TRBJ2-1	TRBD2	CASSNVGGGSYNEQFF	TGCGCCAGCAGTAACGTTGGCGGGGGGTCGTACAATGAGCAGTTCTTC
TRBV7-6	TRBJ2-7	TRBD1	CASSLGTGGTYEQYF	TGTGCCAGCAGCTTAGGGACAGGGGGAACCTACGAGCAGTACTTC
TRBV7-9	TRBJ2-7	.	CASSKTSDYEQYF	TGTGCCAGCAGCAAAACAAGCGACTACGAGCAGTACTTC
TRBV5-4	TRBJ2-2	.	CASSTPGQNTGELFF	TGTGCCAGCAGTACCCCGGGACAGAACACCGGGGAGCTGTTTTTT
TRBV15	TRBJ2-1	.	CATSRAINEQFF	TGTGCCACCAGCAGAGCCATCAATGAGCAGTTCTTC
TRBV9	TRBJ1-1	.	CASSVEGNTEAFF	TGTGCCAGCAGCGTAGAAGGGAACACTGAAGCTTTCTTT
TRBV18	TRBJ1-4	.	CASSEAAGEKLFF	TGTGCCAGCTCGGAAGCCGCCGGGGAAAAACTGTTTTTT